This T cell receptor (beta chain) appears in the sequencing data of a study of cytomegalovirus exposure and HLA in healthy donors. The PCR made use of 60 Vbeta and 13 Jbeta primers. TCRdb's copy holds only in-frame clones and misses some; the assay was immunoSEQ multiplex PCR. Among about 250,000 clones listed, 78% were seen once. Study findings and constraints: Most TCRs appeared rarely, but some public TCRs recurred in many donors.

Germline CDR1 reads MGHRA; CDR2 reads YSYEKL. V lost 4 bases to trimming and J lost 0 bases, with 9 bases between them. The CDR3 spans 15 residues. Turning to this clone: Its antigen is unidentified.

J is TRBJ1-4 and V is TRBV4-1; no reliable D call. The sequence derives from a boy younger than 18 in good health and CMV-seronegative. Material for sequencing was PBMCs. DNA for the CDR3: TGCGCCAGCAGCCGCACAGCGGCAACTAATGAAAAACTGTTTTTT. Its translation: CASSRTAATNEKLFF.